This TCR beta chain was identified in a study of long-term antiretroviral therapy in people with HIV. On the study more broadly: A decade or so separates the oldest specimens from the later 2015 immediate-ART recommendation. Study-level findings and limits: Diversity went up after ART and still fell short of transplant donor controls.

There are 16 residues in the CDR3. The ends were cut back, 1 base at V and 0 bases at J, with 15 bases in the middle. Germline assignment: CDR1 GTSNPN and CDR2 SVGIG (reference sequence). Investigators performed immunoSEQ version v3.0 at survey level. TCRdb keeps only in-frame clones here, not all; method: immunoSEQ multiplex PCR. The table includes almost 30,000 clones, just under 90% detected once. To note about this clone: What it binds is not known.

The chain has TRBV30 and TRBJ1-2; D is perhaps TRBD1 (5 bases). This material consisted of unsorted PBMCs, taken 3.2 years before starting antiretroviral therapy. This receptor was identified in a man aged 50 to 59 with HIV. CDR3 nucleotides: TGTGCCTGGAGTGGAAGCACAGGAAAACCTAACTATGGCTACACCTTC. Its protein product is CAWSGSTGKPNYGYTF.